This T cell receptor (beta chain) was captured by sequencing in a study of PD-1 blockade in mismatch repair-deficient tumors. All patients were mismatch repair deficient, assessed by either PCR or immunohistochemistry. The method was immunoSEQ multiplex PCR; TCRdb's version includes in-frame clones alone and lacks a portion of them. This sample carries 80,000 to 130,000 clones, 82% of them seen once, and the ten largest clones take around 6.6%. Germline V CDR1 and CDR2: SGHDN, FVKESK. The ends lost 0 bases at V and 5 bases at J; junction bases unmatched: 11. The CDR3 runs 17 residues. This clone was seen just once.

The sequencing here drew on peripheral blood, taken 35 to 37 weeks after starting pembrolizumab. The V gene is TRBV14, the J gene TRBJ2-5; the match to TRBD2 covers 8 bases. This TCR came from an adult with mismatch repair-deficient cancer. CDR3 coding DNA: TGTGCCAGCAGCCAAGATTGGGGGTTCGGCGGGAGGGAGACCCAGTACTTC. Encoded protein: CASSQDWGFGGRETQYF.